This entry describes one T cell receptor beta chain. The entry originates in a study of cytomegalovirus exposure and HLA in healthy donors. The CDR3 is 15 amino acids. Germline CDR1 and CDR2: SGHVS and FNYEAQ. Unmatched junction bases numbered 5, after V lost 1 base and J lost 5 bases. The study ran its PCR with 60 Vbeta and 13 Jbeta primers. Profiled with immunoSEQ multiplex PCR; TCRdb holds only in-frame clones, not every one. The profile shows some 180,000 clones, 75% to 80% of them singletons. The sequence was collected from a female donor in good health and CMV-seronegative. The sequencing sample was made of PBMCs. V usage is TRBV7-6 and J usage is TRBJ2-7, with TRBD2 identical over 10 bases. The CDR3 region is CASSLEAGGHHEQYF. The CDR3 region has the DNA TGTGCCAGCAGCTTAGAAGCGGGGGGGCATCACGAGCAGTACTTC.